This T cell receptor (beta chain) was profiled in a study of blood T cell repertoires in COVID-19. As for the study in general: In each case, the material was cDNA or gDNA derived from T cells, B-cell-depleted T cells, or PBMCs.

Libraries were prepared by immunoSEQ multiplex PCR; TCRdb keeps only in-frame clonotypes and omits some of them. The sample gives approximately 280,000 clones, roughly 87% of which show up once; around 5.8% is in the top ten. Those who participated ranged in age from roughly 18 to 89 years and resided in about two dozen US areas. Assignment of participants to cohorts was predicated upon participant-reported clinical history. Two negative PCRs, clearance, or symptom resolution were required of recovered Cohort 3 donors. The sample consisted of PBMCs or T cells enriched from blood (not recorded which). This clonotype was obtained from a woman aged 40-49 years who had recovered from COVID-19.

The CDR3 here is CASSQGGYFSYEQYF. CDR3 DNA: TGTGCCAGCAGCCAAGGCGGGTACTTCTCCTACGAGCAGTACTTC. The rearrangement joins TRBV16 to TRBJ2-7; TRBD2 is a possible D gene (5 bases). V was clipped by 2 bases and J by 0 bases, with 11 bases between them. This CDR3 comprises 15 residues. Germline loops: CDR1 KGHSY, CDR2 FQNENV. The full variable domain, rest sourced from reference TRBV16 and TRBJ2-7, is GEEVAQTPKHLVRGEGQKAKLYCAPIKGHSYVFWYQQVLKNEFKFLISFQNENVFDETGMPKERFSAKCLPNSPCSLEIQATKLEDSAVYFCASSQGGYFSYEQYFGPGTRLTVT.